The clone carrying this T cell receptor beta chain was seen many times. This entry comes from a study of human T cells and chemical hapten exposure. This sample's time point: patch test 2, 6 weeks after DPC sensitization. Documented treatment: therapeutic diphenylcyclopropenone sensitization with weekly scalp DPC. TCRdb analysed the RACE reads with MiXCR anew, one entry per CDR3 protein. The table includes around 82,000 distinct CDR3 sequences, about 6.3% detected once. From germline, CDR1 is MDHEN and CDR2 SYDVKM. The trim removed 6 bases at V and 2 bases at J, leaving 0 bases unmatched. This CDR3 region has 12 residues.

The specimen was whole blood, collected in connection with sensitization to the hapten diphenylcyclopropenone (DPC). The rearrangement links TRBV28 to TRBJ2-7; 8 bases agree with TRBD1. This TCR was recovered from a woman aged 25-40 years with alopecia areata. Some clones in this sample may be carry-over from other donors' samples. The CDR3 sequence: CASRDRAYEQYF. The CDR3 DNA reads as TGTGCCAGCAGGGACAGGGCCTACGAGCAGTACTTC.